These 29 T cell receptor beta chains were sequenced from one sample in a study of T cell responses to AZD1222 COVID-19 vaccine. Some clones are missing from TCRdb's copy, which holds only in-frame ones; the method was immunoSEQ multiplex PCR. The sample yields around 190,000 clones, about 92% seen once. This specimen consisted of peripheral blood, obtained on day 0 of AZD1222 vaccination. The receptor source for this set is an adult in good health.

V and J are TRBV25-1 and TRBJ2-7; D uncertain. The CDR3 is made up of 13 amino acids. Germline V CDR1 and CDR2: MGHDK, SYGVNS. The ends were cut back, 5 bases at V and 6 bases at J, with 14 bases in the middle. CDR3 nucleotides: TGTGCCAGCAGTTTTTTAGGGCTTGTCGAGCAGTACTTC. Translation: CASSFLGLVEQYF.

This chain uses TRBV11-3 with TRBJ2-1, with D hard to call. CDR3 size: 12 residues. The ends were cut back, 2 bases at V and 7 bases at J, with 6 bases in the middle. Germline assignment: CDR1 SGHNT and CDR2 YENEEA. The CDR3 region is CASSLHGNEQFF. The DNA of the CDR3 is TGTGCCAGCAGCTTACACGGTAATGAGCAGTTCTTC. Full variable domain (rest looked up from reference TRBV11-3 and TRBJ2-1): EAGVVQSPRYKIIEKKQPVAFWCNPISGHNTLYWYLQNLGQGPELLIRYENEEAVDDSQLPKDRFSAERLKGVDSTLKIQPAELGDSAVYLCASSLHGNEQFFGPGTRLTVL.

This chain joins TRBV6-5 and TRBJ1-2; D gene ambiguous. Germline CDR1 and CDR2: MNHEY and SVGAGI. There are 13 residues in the CDR3. Trimming removed 2 bases from V and 6 bases from J, with 10 bases in between. The CDR3 protein is CASSYRQADGYTF. As DNA, the CDR3 is TGTGCCAGCAGTTACAGGCAGGCGGATGGCTACACCTTC.

The chain combines TRBV6-5 with TRBJ2-7; a weak D match, TRBD2 (5 bases). Per germline, CDR1 MNHEY and CDR2 SVGAGI. This CDR3 region has 13 residues. V was shortened by 8 bases and J by 5 bases, with 16 bases between the two germline ends. The CDR3 region is CASGRRFSHEQYF. CDR3 DNA sequence: TGTGCCAGCGGGAGACGTTTTAGCCACGAGCAGTACTTC.

This chain joins TRBV4-1 and TRBJ1-5; D is undetermined. Trimming cost V 3 bases and J 5 bases, with 11 bases left between them. From germline, CDR1 is MGHRA and CDR2 YSYEKL. The CDR3 totals 14 residues. The chain's CDR3 is CASSHAFHDQPQHF. The CDR3 coding sequence is TGCGCCAGCAGCCATGCCTTCCACGATCAGCCCCAGCATTTT.

V usage is TRBV3-1 (or the pseudogene TRBV3-2) and J usage is TRBJ1-3, with a tentative D call TRBD1 (6 bases). The V gene lost 4 bases and the J gene lost 4 bases, with 17 bases spanning the gap. This CDR3 spans 16 amino acids. The germline gives CDR1 LGHDT, CDR2 YNNKEL (reference sequence). The CDR3 DNA reads TGTGCCAGCAGCCCTACGTGGGGGGCTGGGGGAAACACCATATATTTT. It is translated as CASSPTWGAGGNTIYF.

The chain recombines TRBV7-2 with TRBJ1-2; D gene ambiguous. Germline CDR1 is SGHTA and CDR2 is FQGNSA. The V end was cut by 6 bases, the J end by 4 bases, with 18 bases between. The CDR3 is 15 residues long. CDR3 loop: CASSSRNNALYGYTF. CDR3 coding DNA: TGTGCCAGCAGTTCTAGGAATAACGCCCTCTATGGCTACACCTTC.

The V and J genes are TRBV6-5 and TRBJ1-2; a weak D match, TRBD1 (5 bases). From germline, CDR1 is MNHEY and CDR2 SVGAGI. V was pared by 0 bases and J by 3 bases, with 11 bases between. The CDR3 runs 15 residues. CDR3 region: CASSYSGTDDYGYTF. The CDR3 DNA is TGTGCCAGCAGTTACTCCGGGACCGATGACTATGGCTACACCTTC.

The genes are TRBV21-1 and TRBJ2-5; the table names TRBD2, a call not compared with the DNA. TRBV21-1 is a pseudogene segment. The CDR3 totals 15 residues. The CDR3 bases are TGTGCCAGCAGCAAAGCCCCGGGGGTCGAAGAGACCCAGTACTTC. It translates to CASSKAPGVEETQYF.

The rearrangement uses TRBV18 and TRBJ2-7, with 10 bases identical to TRBD1. V was pared by 2 bases and J by 2 bases, with 3 bases of the junction left unmatched. The CDR3 length is 15 residues. Germline values: CDR1 KGHSH, CDR2 LQKENI. The CDR3 bases are TGTGCCAGCTCACCAGGGACAGGGGAGGCCTACGAGCAGTACTTC. Amino acid sequence: CASSPGTGEAYEQYF. Based on the CDR3 plus reference TRBV18 and TRBJ2-7, the full variable domain is NAGVMQNPRHLVRRRGQEARLRCSPMKGHSHVYWYRQLPEEGLKFMVYLQKENIIDESGMPKERFSAEFPKEGPSILRIQQVVRGDSAAYFCASSPGTGEAYEQYFGPGTRLTVT.

This rearrangement joins TRBV28 to TRBJ2-1; 11 nucleotides agree with TRBD2. With V trimmed by 5 bases and J by 0 bases, 6 bases remained unmatched. Looked up from germline, CDR1 is MDHEN and CDR2 is SYDVKM. This CDR3 has 17 residues. The CDR3 protein is CASSKLAGVSSYNEQFF. For the CDR3, the DNA is TGTGCCAGCAGTAAACTAGCGGGGGTTAGCTCCTACAATGAGCAGTTCTTC.

This chain connects TRBV12-3 or TRBV12-4 to TRBJ1-2, with D hard to call. The V end lost 3 bases, the J end lost 5 bases, and 10 bases lay between the germline ends. There are 13 residues in the CDR3. The CDR3, as DNA: TGTGCCAGCAGTTTGGGAGTTTGGTATGGCTACACCTTC. It is translated as CASSLGVWYGYTF.

The CDR3 region has the DNA TGTGCCTGGAGTGTAAGCCGGGGAACGTACAGGGACATTCGCAATCAGCCCCAGCATTTT. Its translation is CAWSVSRGTYRDIRNQPQHF. The chain combines TRBV30 with TRBJ1-5; D may be TRBD1 (6 bases). CDR1 and CDR2 (germline): GTSNPN, SVGIG (reference sequence). V was pared by 0 bases and J by 2 bases, with 26 bases between. CDR3 length: 20 residues.

V is TRBV11-2 and J is TRBJ1-2; tentative D call: TRBD1 (6 bases). This CDR3 comprises 12 residues. V was trimmed by 5 bases and J by 8 bases, leaving 12 bases between them. Germline loops: CDR1 SGHAT, CDR2 FQNNGV. The CDR3 loop reads CASSVPRGGYTF. CDR3 sequence (DNA): TGTGCCAGCAGCGTACCCAGGGGCGGCTACACCTTC.

The chain is built from TRBV6-5 and TRBJ1-4; TRBD1 matches at 8 bases. Germline V gene sequence: CDR1 MNHEY, CDR2 SVGAGI. The V segment lost 7 bases and the J segment 4 bases; nucleotides outside the gene matches: 5. The CDR3 runs to 14 residues. CDR3 nucleotide sequence: TGTGCCAGCAAAGGGACAGGATTTAATGAAAAACTGTTTTTT. Translation: CASKGTGFNEKLFF.

The chain couples TRBV15 to TRBJ2-1; maybe TRBD1 (6 bases). The CDR3 is 15 amino acids. Germline CDR1 is LNHNV and CDR2 is YYDKDF (reference sequence). Trimming left V 5 bases short and J 2 bases short, with 13 bases between. The CDR3 loop is CATSEVQGTYNEQFF. CDR3 in DNA: TGTGCCACCAGCGAAGTTCAGGGGACCTACAATGAGCAGTTCTTC.

The chain is built from TRBV11-2 and TRBJ2-2; 7 nucleotides line up with TRBD2. Germline values: CDR1 SGHAT, CDR2 FQNNGV. This CDR3 spans 16 amino acids. Germline trimming cut 5 bases from V and 1 base from J; bases unmatched to any gene: 7. CDR3 DNA: TGTGCCAGCAGCCCGGTCGGGGGGATGAACACCGGGGAGCTGTTTTTT. This sequence encodes CASSPVGGMNTGELFF. The full variable domain, rest sourced from reference TRBV11-2 and TRBJ2-2, is EAGVAQSPRYKIIEKRQSVAFWCNPISGHATLYWYQQILGQGPKLLIQFQNNGVVDDSQLPKDRFSAERLKGVDSTLKIQPAKLEDSAVYLCASSPVGGMNTGELFFGEGSRLTVL.

With regard to this clone: The same CDR3 is also encoded by other DNA sequences in this sample. The rearrangement links TRBV18 to TRBJ1-4; perhaps TRBD1 as D (6 bases). The V gene's germline CDR1 is KGHSH and CDR2 LQKENI. Trimming removed 3 bases from V and 5 bases from J, with 7 bases in between. The CDR3 covers 13 residues. Written as DNA, the CDR3 is TGTGCCAGCTCACCCGGACAGAATGAAAAACTGTTTTTT. It yields the protein CASSPGQNEKLFF.

V usage is TRBV19 and J usage is TRBJ1-4; TRBD1 aligns across 7 bases. Germline CDR1 and CDR2: LNHDA and SQIVND (reference sequence). The CDR3 spans 15 residues. V lost 4 bases, J lost 7 bases, and 9 bases stayed unmatched. The CDR3 DNA follows: TGTGCCAGTAGTAATGGGGACAGCTCGGGTGAAAAACTGTTTTTT. It yields the protein CASSNGDSSGEKLFF. The whole variable domain, filled in from reference TRBV19 and TRBJ1-4, reads DGGITQSPKYLFRKEGQNVTLSCEQNLNHDAMYWYRQDPGQGLRLIYYSQIVNDFQKGDIAEGYSVSREKKESFPLTVTSAQKNPTAFYLCASSNGDSSGEKLFFGSGTQLSVL.

The chain joins TRBV24-1 to TRBJ2-7; the match to TRBD1 covers 12 bases. V was clipped by 4 bases and J by 7 bases; unmatched bases: 7. This CDR3 comprises 15 residues. Germline V gene data show CDR1 as KGHDR and CDR2 as SFDVKD. This CDR3 is CATSDPGQGAGEQYF. CDR3 bases: TGTGCCACCAGTGACCCGGGACAGGGGGCCGGAGAGCAGTACTTC.

The chain employs TRBV28 and TRBJ1-1; no definite D call. V dropped 2 bases and J dropped 5 bases, with 12 bases sitting between them. CDR3 size: 14 residues. Germline V lookup: CDR1 MDHEN, CDR2 SYDVKM. In DNA, the CDR3 is TGTGCCAGCAGTTTAGTGGTCCGGGGAACTGAAGCTTTCTTT. This sequence encodes CASSLVVRGTEAFF.

The DNA for the CDR3 is TGTGCCAGCAGCTTACGGGACAGGGTTCCAGCTTTCTTT. Translation: CASSLRDRVPAFF. The genes are TRBV7-9 and TRBJ1-1; 9 bases fit TRBD1. The V gene end was trimmed by 2 bases and the J gene end by 10 bases; junction bases not matched to a gene: 5. This CDR3 region has 13 residues. Germline V gene sequence: CDR1 SEHNR, CDR2 FQNEAQ (reference sequence).

This chain connects TRBV7-9 to TRBJ1-1; D uncertain. V lost 7 bases and J 1 base, leaving 7 bases between the germline ends. The germline V gene has CDR1 SEHNR and CDR2 FQNEAQ (reference sequence). This CDR3 is 12 amino acids long. The CDR3 reads CASISGNTEAFF. CDR3 DNA: TGTGCCAGCATATCCGGGAACACTGAAGCTTTCTTT.

V and J are TRBV19 and TRBJ2-2, with 9 positions matching TRBD1. Germline CDR1 is LNHDA and CDR2 is SQIVND (reference sequence). This CDR3 spans 15 amino acids. V lost 4 bases and J lost 3; bases outside the gene matches: 3. CDR3 loop: CASSRQGEYTGELFF. The CDR3 bases are TGTGCCAGTAGTAGACAGGGGGAGTACACCGGGGAGCTGTTTTTT.

This clone was seen only a few times. The gene calls are TRBV11-2 and TRBJ2-1; 7 bases agree with TRBD2. J was trimmed by 0 bases and V by 2 bases; bases with no gene match: 1. This CDR3 is 15 amino acids long. Germline values: CDR1 SGHAT, CDR2 FQNNGV. CDR3 amino acids: CASSLSGNSYNEQFF. The DNA of the CDR3 is TGTGCCAGCAGCTTAAGCGGGAACTCCTACAATGAGCAGTTCTTC.

The rearrangement uses TRBV2 and TRBJ2-7, with 7 bases aligning to TRBD1. The germline gives CDR1 SNHLY, CDR2 FYNNEI. Losses at the gene ends were 0 bases for V and 1 base for J; bases not matched to a gene: 3. CDR3 size: 15 residues. DNA for the CDR3: TGTGCCAGCAGTGAAGCGGGCAGGGGGTCCTACGAGCAGTACTTC. Residues: CASSEAGRGSYEQYF.

The rearrangement uses TRBV7-9 and TRBJ1-2; tentative D call: TRBD1 (5 bases). Germline-derived CDR1 and CDR2 are SEHNR and FQNEAQ (reference sequence). Trimming stripped 4 bases from V and 5 bases from J, with 17 bases between. This CDR3 has 15 amino acids. CDR3 coding DNA: TGTGCCAGCAGCTCACTCGGGACGGAACCTTATGGCTACACCTTC. This codes for CASSSLGTEPYGYTF.

This chain connects TRBV27 to TRBJ1-2; 8 nucleotides match TRBD1. Germline CDR1 reads MNHEY; CDR2 reads SMNVEV (reference sequence). The CDR3 has 14 residues. V dropped 7 bases and J dropped 7; count of bases not matched to a gene: 11. The CDR3 spells CASMSPGGFGGYTF. The DNA for the CDR3 is TGTGCCAGCATGTCTCCAGGGGGCTTCGGTGGCTACACCTTC.

The J gene is TRBJ1-1, the V gene TRBV5-6, with D hard to call. Trimming took 5 bases from V and 1 from J, leaving 9 bases between them. The V gene's germline CDR1 is SGHDT and CDR2 YYEEEE. This CDR3 contains 13 residues. CDR3 nucleotide sequence: TGTGCCAGCAGGGGTCAGCAGAACACTGAAGCTTTCTTT. Protein: CASRGQQNTEAFF.